This T cell receptor (beta chain) came from a study of cytomegalovirus exposure and HLA in healthy donors. In the PCR, 60 Vbeta and 13 Jbeta primers were used. Sequenced by immunoSEQ multiplex PCR; TCRdb stores in-frame clones only, minus some. The data show about 190,000 clones, more than 65% seen once. Trimming left V 1 base short and J 6 bases short, with 12 bases between. The germline V gene encodes CDR1 SEHNR and CDR2 FQNEAQ (reference sequence). CDR3 length: 14 residues. Notes on this clone: Its antigen is unknown.

Points from the study as a whole: Across donors, sequencing depth was assumed by presence/absence analyses to be roughly uniform.

Sequencing was performed on PBMCs. The chain uses TRBV7-9 and TRBJ1-2, with D uncertain. The receptor was derived from a man aged 35 to 55 in good health and CMV-seropositive. For the CDR3, the DNA is TGTGCCAGCAGCTTAGAAGCGGCGGGCGATGGCTACACCTTC. Encoded protein: CASSLEAAGDGYTF. The full variable domain, with the rest looked up from reference TRBV7-9 and TRBJ1-2, is DTGVSQNPRHKITKRGQNVTFRCDPISEHNRLYWYRQTLGQGPEFLTYFQNEAQLEKSRLLSDRFSAERPKGSFSTLEIQRTEQGDSAMYLCASSLEAAGDGYTFGSGTRLTVV.